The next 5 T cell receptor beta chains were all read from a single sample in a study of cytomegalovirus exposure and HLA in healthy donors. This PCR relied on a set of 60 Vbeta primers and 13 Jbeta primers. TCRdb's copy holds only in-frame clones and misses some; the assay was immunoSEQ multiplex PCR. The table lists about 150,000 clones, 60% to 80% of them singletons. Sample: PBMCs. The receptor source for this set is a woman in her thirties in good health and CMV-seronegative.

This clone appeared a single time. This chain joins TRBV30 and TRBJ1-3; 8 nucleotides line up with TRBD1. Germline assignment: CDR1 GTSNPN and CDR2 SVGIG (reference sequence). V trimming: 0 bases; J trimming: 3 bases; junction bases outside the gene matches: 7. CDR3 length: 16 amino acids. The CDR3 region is CAWSVRTGGNGNTIYF. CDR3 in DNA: TGTGCCTGGAGTGTACGAACAGGGGGAAATGGAAACACCATATATTTT.

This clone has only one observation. CDR3 in DNA: TGCGCCAGCAGCCACAGTGGGGCAGGGTGGCGCGGCTACACCTTC. Amino acids: CASSHSGAGWRGYTF. The rearrangement links TRBV4-3 to TRBJ1-2; maybe TRBD1 (5 bases). Germline CDR1 and CDR2: LGHNA and YSLEER. The CDR3 spans 15 residues. Trimming took 3 bases from V and 8 from J, leaving 19 bases between them.

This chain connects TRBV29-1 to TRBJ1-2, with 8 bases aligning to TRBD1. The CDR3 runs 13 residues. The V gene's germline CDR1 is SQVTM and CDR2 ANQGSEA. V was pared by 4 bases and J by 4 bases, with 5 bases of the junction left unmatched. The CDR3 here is CSVVDRDPYGYTF. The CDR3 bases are TGCAGCGTTGTGGACAGGGACCCCTATGGCTACACCTTC.

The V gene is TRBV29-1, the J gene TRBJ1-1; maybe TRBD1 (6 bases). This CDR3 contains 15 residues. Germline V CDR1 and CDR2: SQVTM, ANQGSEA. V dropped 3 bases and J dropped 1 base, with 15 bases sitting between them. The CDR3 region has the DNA TGCAGCGTTGATGTCGCAGGGGTGGGGAACACTGAAGCTTTCTTT. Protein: CSVDVAGVGNTEAFF. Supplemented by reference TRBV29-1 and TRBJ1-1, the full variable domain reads SAVISQKPSRDICQRGTSLTIQCQVDSQVTMMFWYRQQPGQSLTLIATANQGSEATYESGFVIDKFPISRPNLTFSTLTVSNMSPEDSSIYLCSVDVAGVGNTEAFFGQGTRLTVV.

The CDR3 reads CASSIYRNTEAFF. The DNA for the CDR3 is TGTGCCAGTAGTATTTACAGGAACACTGAAGCTTTCTTT. The chain combines TRBV19 with TRBJ1-1; D remains ambiguous. From germline, CDR1 is LNHDA and CDR2 SQIVND (reference sequence). V lost 3 bases and J lost 1, with 6 bases in between. The CDR3 runs 13 residues. Based on the CDR3 plus reference TRBV19 and TRBJ1-1, the full variable domain is DGGITQSPKYLFRKEGQNVTLSCEQNLNHDAMYWYRQDPGQGLRLIYYSQIVNDFQKGDIAEGYSVSREKKESFPLTVTSAQKNPTAFYLCASSIYRNTEAFFGQGTRLTVV.